This TCR beta chain was documented in a study of chemoradiotherapy in HPV16-positive cancers. Background on the study: Candidate HPV-specific T-cell clones and common TCR motifs came from functional assays in a couple of HPV16-positive patients. Notes on the study in general: The functional HPV-specific definition rests on just two HPV16-positive patients.

TCRdb keeps only in-frame clones here, not all; method: immunoSEQ multiplex PCR. In the table there are tens of thousands of clones, less than 90% of which are singletons. With regard to this clone: What it binds is unknown.

Over chemoradiotherapy, repertoires were sampled more than once. The specimen comprised blood, sampled from a patient who underwent chemoradiotherapy. The TCR originated in a human donor with HPV-associated anogenital cancer.

The CDR3: CAISPTSNEQFF. In DNA form, the CDR3 reads TGTGCCATCAGCCCTACTAGCAATGAGCAGTTCTTC. The V and J genes are TRBV10-3 and TRBJ2-1, with a possible D match to TRBD2 (5 bases). This CDR3 is 12 amino acids long. V was clipped by 6 bases and J by 6 bases, with 9 bases between them. The germline V gene encodes CDR1 ENHRY and CDR2 SYGVKD.